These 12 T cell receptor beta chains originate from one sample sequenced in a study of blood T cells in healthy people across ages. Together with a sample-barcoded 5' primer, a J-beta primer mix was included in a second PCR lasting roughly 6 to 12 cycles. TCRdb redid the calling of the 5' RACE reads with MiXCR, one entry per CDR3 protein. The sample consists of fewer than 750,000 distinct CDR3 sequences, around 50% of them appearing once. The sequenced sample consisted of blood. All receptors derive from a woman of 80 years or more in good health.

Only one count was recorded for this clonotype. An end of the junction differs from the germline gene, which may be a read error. CDR3 protein: CASSRTGLSYNERFF. The CDR3 coding sequence is TGTGCCAGCAGCCGTACGGGACTATCCTACAATGAGCGGTTCTTC. The chain carries TRBV7-9 and TRBJ2-1; 7 bases line up with TRBD2. CDR3 size: 15 residues. From germline, CDR1 is SEHNR and CDR2 FQNEAQ (reference sequence).

In DNA, the CDR3 is TGCAGTGCTAGAAATAAAGACGAGCAGTACTTC. This sequence encodes CSARNKDEQYF. The chain has TRBV20-1 and TRBJ2-4; D not resolved. The DNA end is a closer match to TRBJ2-7, so the J assignment may be wrong. The CDR3 spans 11 residues. Germline V gene sequence: CDR1 DFQATT, CDR2 SNEGSKA (reference sequence).

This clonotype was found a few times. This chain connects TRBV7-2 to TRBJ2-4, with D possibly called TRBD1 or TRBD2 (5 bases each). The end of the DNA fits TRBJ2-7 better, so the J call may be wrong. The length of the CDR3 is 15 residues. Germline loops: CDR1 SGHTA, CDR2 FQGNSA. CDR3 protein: CASSLGLRGLDEQYF. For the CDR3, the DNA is TGTGCCAGCAGCTTAGGGCTCCGGGGCCTTGACGAGCAGTACTTC.

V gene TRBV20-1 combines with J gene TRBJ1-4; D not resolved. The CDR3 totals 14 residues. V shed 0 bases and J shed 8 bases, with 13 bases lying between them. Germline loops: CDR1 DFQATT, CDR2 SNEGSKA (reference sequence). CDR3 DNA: TGCAGTGCTAGAGAGGCGCCTTTTAACGAAAAACTGTTTTTT. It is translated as CSAREAPFNEKLFF.

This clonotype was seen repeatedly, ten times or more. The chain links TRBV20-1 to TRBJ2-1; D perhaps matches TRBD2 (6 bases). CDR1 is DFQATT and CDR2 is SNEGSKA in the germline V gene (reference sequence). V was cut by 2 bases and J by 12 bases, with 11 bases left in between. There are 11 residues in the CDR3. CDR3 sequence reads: CSARPRDWQFF. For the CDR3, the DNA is TGCAGTGCTAGACCTCGGGACTGGCAGTTCTTC.

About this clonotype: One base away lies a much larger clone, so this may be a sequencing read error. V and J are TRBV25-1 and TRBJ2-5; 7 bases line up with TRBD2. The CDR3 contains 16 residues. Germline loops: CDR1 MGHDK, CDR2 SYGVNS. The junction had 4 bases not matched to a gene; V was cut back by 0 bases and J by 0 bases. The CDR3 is CASSEYGRGYQETQYF. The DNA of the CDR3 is TGTGCCAGCAGTGAATATGGGCGGGGGTACCAAGAGACCCAGTACTTC.

The CDR3 here is CASSGQGIVYEQYF. CDR3 sequence (DNA): TGTGCCAGCAGTGGACAGGGGATTGTCTACGAGCAGTACTTC. V is TRBV2 and J is TRBJ2-7; 8 bases are a match to TRBD1. V shed 4 bases, J shed 3 bases, and the junction held 5 bases outside the gene matches. The CDR3 covers 14 residues. CDR1 and CDR2 from the germline V gene are SNHLY and FYNNEI.

The CDR3 loop reads CSAPDRDRGNTGELFF. For the CDR3, the DNA is TGCAGTGCCCCGGACCGGGACAGGGGGAACACCGGGGAGCTGTTTTTT. The rearrangement joins TRBV20-1 to TRBJ2-2; TRBD1 agrees at 10 bases. Unmatched junction bases numbered 8, after V lost 6 bases and J lost 1 base. The CDR3 totals 16 residues. Germline V lookup: CDR1 DFQATT, CDR2 SNEGSKA (reference sequence).

As DNA, the CDR3 is TGTGCCAGCTCACCGGGGGCACCAGCAACTAATGAAAAACTGTTTTTT. Protein sequence: CASSPGAPATNEKLFF. This sequence joins TRBV18 and TRBJ1-4; a weak D match, TRBD1 (6 bases). Trimming cost V 3 bases and J 0 bases, with 11 bases left between them. Germline V CDR1 and CDR2: KGHSH, LQKENI. This CDR3 is 16 amino acids long.

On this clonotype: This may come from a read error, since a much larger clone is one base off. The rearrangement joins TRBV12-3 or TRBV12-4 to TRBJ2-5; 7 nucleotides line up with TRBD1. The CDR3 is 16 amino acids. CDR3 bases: TGTGTCAGCAGTTTACATGGGACAGACTTCCAAGAGACCCAGTACTTC. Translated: CVSSLHGTDFQETQYF.

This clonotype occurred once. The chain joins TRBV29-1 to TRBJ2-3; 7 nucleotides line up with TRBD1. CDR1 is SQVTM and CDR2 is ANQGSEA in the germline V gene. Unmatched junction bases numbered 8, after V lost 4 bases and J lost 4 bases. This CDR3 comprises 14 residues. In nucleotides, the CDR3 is TGCAGCGTTGGCGTAGACAGGGCTGCAGATACGCAGTATTTT. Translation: CSVGVDRAADTQYF.

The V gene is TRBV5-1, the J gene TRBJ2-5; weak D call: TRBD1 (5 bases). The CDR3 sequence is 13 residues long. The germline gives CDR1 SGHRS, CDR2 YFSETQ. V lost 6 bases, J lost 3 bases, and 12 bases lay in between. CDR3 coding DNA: TGCGCCAGCACCCGGCAGGGAAAAGAGACCCAGTACTTC. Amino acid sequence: CASTRQGKETQYF.